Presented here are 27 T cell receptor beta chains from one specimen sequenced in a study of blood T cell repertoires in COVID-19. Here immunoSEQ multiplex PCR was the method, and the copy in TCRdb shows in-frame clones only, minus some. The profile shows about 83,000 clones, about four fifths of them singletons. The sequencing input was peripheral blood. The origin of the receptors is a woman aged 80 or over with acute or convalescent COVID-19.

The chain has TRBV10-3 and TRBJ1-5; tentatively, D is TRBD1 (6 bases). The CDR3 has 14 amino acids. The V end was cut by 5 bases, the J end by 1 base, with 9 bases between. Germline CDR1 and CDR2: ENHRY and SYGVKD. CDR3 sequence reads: CAISYRESNQPQHF. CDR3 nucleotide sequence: TGTGCCATCAGTTACAGGGAAAGCAATCAGCCCCAGCATTTT.

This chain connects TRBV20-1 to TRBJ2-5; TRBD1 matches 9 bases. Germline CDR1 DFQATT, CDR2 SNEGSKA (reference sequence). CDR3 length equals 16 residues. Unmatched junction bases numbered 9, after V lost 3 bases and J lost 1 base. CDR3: CSASRADRGFQETQYF. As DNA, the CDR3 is TGCAGTGCTAGTCGGGCGGACAGGGGATTCCAAGAGACCCAGTACTTC.

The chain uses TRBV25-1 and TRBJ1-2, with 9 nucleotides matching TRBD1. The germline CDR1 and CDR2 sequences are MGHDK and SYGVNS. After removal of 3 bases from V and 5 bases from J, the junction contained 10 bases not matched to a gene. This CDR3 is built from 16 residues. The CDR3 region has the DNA TGTGCCAGCAGTGAGGGGTCGGGACAGGGAAGGTATGGCTACACCTTC. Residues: CASSEGSGQGRYGYTF.

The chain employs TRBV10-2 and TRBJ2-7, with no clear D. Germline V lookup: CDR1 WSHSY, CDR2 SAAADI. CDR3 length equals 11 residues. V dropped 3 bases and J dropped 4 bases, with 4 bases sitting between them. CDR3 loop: CASSDYYEQYF. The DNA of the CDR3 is TGCGCCAGCAGTGATTATTACGAGCAGTACTTC.

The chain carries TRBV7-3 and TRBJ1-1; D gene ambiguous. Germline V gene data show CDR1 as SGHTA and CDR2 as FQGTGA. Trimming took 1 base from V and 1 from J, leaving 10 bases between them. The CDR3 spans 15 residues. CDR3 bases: TGTGCCAGCAGCTTAAATCAGAATAAGAACACTGAAGCTTTCTTT. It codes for CASSLNQNKNTEAFF.

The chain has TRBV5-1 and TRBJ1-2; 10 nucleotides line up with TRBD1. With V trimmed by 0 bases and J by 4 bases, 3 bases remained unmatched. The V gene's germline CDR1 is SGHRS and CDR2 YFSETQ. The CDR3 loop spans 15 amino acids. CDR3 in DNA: TGCGCCAGCAGCTTGGGGGACAGGGGAAGCTATGGCTACACCTTC. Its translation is CASSLGDRGSYGYTF.

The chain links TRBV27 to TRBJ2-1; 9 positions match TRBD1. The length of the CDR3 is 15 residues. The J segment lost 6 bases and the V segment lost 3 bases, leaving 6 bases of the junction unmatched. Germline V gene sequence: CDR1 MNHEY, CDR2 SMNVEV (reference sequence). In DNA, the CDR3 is TGTGCCAGCAGTTTCGGGACAGGGTGGGGCAATGAGCAGTTCTTC. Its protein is CASSFGTGWGNEQFF.

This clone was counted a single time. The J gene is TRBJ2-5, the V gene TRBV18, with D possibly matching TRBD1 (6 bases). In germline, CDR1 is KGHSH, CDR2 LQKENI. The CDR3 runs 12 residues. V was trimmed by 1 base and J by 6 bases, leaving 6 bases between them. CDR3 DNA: TGTGCCAGCTCACCACGGGGGCAGACCCAGTACTTC. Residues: CASSPRGQTQYF.

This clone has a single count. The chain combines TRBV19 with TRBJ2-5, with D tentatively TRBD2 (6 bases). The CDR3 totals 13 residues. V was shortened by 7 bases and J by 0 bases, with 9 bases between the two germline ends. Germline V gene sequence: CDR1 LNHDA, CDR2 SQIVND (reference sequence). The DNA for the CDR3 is TGTGCCAGTAACCGGGGGTACCAAGAGACCCAGTACTTC. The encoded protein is CASNRGYQETQYF.

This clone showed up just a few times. The CDR3 reads CASTPGEGTEAFF. In nucleotides, the CDR3 is TGTGCCAGCACCCCAGGGGAGGGGACTGAAGCTTTCTTT. The chain has TRBV3-1 (or the pseudogene TRBV3-2) and TRBJ1-1; tentative D call: TRBD1 (6 bases). The CDR3 has 13 residues. V was cut by 7 bases and J by 5 bases, with 14 bases left in between. Germline assignment: CDR1 LGHDT and CDR2 YNNKEL (reference sequence).

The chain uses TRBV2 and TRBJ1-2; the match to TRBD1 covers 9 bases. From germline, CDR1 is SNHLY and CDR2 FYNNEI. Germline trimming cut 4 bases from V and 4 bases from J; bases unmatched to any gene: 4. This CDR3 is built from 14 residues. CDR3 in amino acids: CASSVTQGAYGYTF. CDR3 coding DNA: TGTGCCAGCAGTGTCACACAGGGGGCCTATGGCTACACCTTC.

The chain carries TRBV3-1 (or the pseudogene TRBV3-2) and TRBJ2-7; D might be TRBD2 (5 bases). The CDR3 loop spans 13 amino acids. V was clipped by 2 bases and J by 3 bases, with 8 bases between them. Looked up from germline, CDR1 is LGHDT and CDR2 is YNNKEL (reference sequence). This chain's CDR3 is CASSQRRSYEQYF. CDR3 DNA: TGTGCCAGCAGCCAACGGAGGAGCTACGAGCAGTACTTC.

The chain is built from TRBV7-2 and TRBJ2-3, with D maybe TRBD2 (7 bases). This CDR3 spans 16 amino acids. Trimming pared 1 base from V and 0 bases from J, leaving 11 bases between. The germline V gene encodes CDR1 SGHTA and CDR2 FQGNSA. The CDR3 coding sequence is TGTGCCAGCAGCTTAGGGCGGGGGCAAAGCACAGATACGCAGTATTTT. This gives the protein CASSLGRGQSTDTQYF.

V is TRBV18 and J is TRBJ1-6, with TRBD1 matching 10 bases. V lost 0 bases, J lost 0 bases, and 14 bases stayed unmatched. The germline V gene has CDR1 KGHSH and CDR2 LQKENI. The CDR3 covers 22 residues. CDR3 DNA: TGTGCCAGCTCACCACCGGGACAGGGGCTTATTACTCCGAGCTCCTATAATTCACCCCTCCACTTT. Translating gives CASSPPGQGLITPSSYNSPLHF.

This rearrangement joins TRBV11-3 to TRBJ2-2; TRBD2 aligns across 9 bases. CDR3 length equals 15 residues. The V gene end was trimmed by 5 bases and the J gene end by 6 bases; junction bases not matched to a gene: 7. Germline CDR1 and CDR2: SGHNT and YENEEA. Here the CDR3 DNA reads TGTGCCAGCAGCGGGGGACTAGCAAGCGCCGGGGAGCTGTTTTTT. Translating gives CASSGGLASAGELFF.

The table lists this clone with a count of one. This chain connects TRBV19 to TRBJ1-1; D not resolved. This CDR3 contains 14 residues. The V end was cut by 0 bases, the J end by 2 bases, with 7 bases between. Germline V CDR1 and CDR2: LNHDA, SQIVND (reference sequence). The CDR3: CASSIDTANTEAFF. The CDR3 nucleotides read TGTGCCAGTAGTATAGATACAGCAAACACTGAAGCTTTCTTT.

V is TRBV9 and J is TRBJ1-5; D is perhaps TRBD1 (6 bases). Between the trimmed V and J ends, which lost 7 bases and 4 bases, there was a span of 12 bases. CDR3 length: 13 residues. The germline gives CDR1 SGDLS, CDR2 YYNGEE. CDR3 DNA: TGTGCCAGCGGTCCAGGGGTAAATCAGCCCCAGCATTTT. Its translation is CASGPGVNQPQHF.

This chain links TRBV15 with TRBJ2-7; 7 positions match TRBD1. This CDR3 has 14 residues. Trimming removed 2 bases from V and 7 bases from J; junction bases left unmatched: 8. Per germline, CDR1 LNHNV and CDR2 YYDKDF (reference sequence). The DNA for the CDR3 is TGTGCCACCAGCAGACACCGGGACAGTGGAGAGCAGTACTTC. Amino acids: CATSRHRDSGEQYF.

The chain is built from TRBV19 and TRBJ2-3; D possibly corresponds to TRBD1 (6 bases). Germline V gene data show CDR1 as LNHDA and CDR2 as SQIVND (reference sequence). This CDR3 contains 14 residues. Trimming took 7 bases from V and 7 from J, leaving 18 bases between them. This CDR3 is CASNYGGNMNTQYF. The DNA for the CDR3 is TGTGCCAGTAATTATGGGGGCAACATGAATACGCAGTATTTT.

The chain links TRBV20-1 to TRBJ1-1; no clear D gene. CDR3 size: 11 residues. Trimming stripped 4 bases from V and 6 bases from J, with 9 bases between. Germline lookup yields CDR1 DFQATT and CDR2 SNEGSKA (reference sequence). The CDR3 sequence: CSATLEAEAFF. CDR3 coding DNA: TGCAGTGCTACTCTCGAGGCTGAAGCTTTCTTT.

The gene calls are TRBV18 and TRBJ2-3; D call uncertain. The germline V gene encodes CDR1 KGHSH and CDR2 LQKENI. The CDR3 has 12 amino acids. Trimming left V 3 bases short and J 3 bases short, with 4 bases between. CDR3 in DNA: TGTGCCAGCTCACCTTCGACAGATACGCAGTATTTT. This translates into CASSPSTDTQYF.

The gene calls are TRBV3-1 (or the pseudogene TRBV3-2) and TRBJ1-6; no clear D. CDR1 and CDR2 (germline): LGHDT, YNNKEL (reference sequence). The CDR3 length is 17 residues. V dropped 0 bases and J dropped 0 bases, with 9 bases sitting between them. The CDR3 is CASSQDFPSSYNSPLHF. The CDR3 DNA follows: TGTGCCAGCAGCCAAGATTTTCCTAGCTCCTATAATTCACCCCTCCACTTT.

The CDR3 protein is CASSTGTGGEAFF. The CDR3 DNA follows: TGCGCCAGCAGCACAGGGACAGGGGGCGAGGCTTTCTTT. The V and J genes are TRBV5-1 and TRBJ1-1; 12 nucleotides line up with TRBD1. Losses at the gene ends were 4 bases for V and 11 bases for J; bases not matched to a gene: 6. This CDR3 has 13 residues. Germline V gives CDR1 SGHRS, CDR2 YFSETQ.

CDR3 protein: CASSLGAVPSLHF. The CDR3 DNA reads as TGTGCCAGCAGCTTGGGGGCCGTTCCATCCCTCCACTTT. V and J are TRBV5-8 and TRBJ1-6; no definite D call. CDR3 length: 13 amino acids. Germline V lookup: CDR1 SGHTS, CDR2 YDEGEE. V gave up 0 bases and J gave up 14 bases, with 12 bases separating them.

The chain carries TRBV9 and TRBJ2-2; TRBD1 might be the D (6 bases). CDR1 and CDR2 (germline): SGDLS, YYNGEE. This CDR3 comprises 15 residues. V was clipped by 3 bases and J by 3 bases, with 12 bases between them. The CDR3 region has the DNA TGTGCCAGCAGCGACAGGGTAGGGGACACCGGGGAGCTGTTTTTT. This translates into CASSDRVGDTGELFF.

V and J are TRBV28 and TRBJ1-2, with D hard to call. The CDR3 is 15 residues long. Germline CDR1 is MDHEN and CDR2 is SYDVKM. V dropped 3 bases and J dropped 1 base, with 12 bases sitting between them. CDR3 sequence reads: CASSLVRPINYGYTF. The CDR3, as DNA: TGTGCCAGCAGTTTGGTGAGGCCCATTAACTATGGCTACACCTTC.

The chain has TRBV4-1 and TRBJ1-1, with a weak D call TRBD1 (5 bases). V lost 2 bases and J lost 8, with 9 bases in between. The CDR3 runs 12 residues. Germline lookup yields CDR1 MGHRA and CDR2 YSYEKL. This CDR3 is CASSQPWTEAFF. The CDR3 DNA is TGCGCCAGCAGCCAACCCTGGACAGAAGCTTTCTTT.